These T cell receptor beta chains were read from a single sample in a study of graft-versus-host responses after intestinal transplantation. Their antigen targets remain unknown. Only in-frame clones appear in the TCRdb table, and some are missing; sequencing was by immunoSEQ multiplex PCR. The data contain about 70,000 clones, around 95% of them singletons. Sample: unstimulated CD8+ T cells sorted from spleen or lymph node cells, taken before intestinal transplant. Receptor source: a human donor who received an intestinal transplant. The conserved cysteine and the conserved F or W are not part of the CDR3 here. Each record gives: J gene, D gene, V gene, clone size, CDR3 protein. D genes are given only for firm matches. A clone size is listed for some rows: how often the clone was seen (once, few, many), or a class if it is expanded.

J: TRBJ1-5; D: .; V: TRBV19; size: few; CDR3: ASSIGRVNQPQH
J: TRBJ2-1; D: TRBD2; V: TRBV30; size: .; CDR3: ACPRLAGYEQF
J: TRBJ2-7; D: .; V: TRBV21-1; size: .; CDR3: ASSKAPGQGLNEQY
J: TRBJ2-1; D: TRBD2; V: TRBV13; size: .; CDR3: AGSAGRVAYNEQF
J: TRBJ2-1; D: TRBD1; V: TRBV28; size: .; CDR3: ASSLYGTGYYNEQF
J: TRBJ1-2; D: .; V: TRBV6-6; size: .; CDR3: ASRSIYGYT
J: TRBJ1-1; D: TRBD1; V: TRBV9; size: .; CDR3: ASSPDTGDQNTEAF
J: TRBJ2-7; D: TRBD2; V: TRBV19; size: .; CDR3: ASSSRDYLYEQY
J: TRBJ2-7; D: TRBD2; V: TRBV7-9; size: .; CDR3: ASSSTSGRPYEQY
J: TRBJ1-1; D: .; V: TRBV25-1; size: .; CDR3: PSSDFFGGQGGNTEAF
J: TRBJ1-5; D: TRBD1; V: TRBV2; size: .; CDR3: ASSVQRQGYSNQPQH
J: TRBJ1-2; D: .; V: TRBV28; size: once; CDR3: ASRIGQLGGYT
J: TRBJ1-1; D: .; V: TRBV30; size: .; CDR3: AWSVQDGGNTEAF
J: TRBJ1-2; D: TRBD1; V: TRBV7-9; size: .; CDR3: ASSLAHRDREGNYGYT
J: TRBJ1-2; D: .; V: TRBV12-5; size: once; CDR3: ASGLVLGEPPPYGYT
J: TRBJ1-6; D: .; V: TRBV18; size: .; CDR3: ASSPTRESLH
J: TRBJ2-7; D: .; V: TRBV28; size: .; CDR3: ASSFPVPYEQY
J: TRBJ2-3; D: TRBD1; V: TRBV7-3; size: .; CDR3: ASRARDSYTDTQY
J: TRBJ1-1; D: TRBD1; V: TRBV27; size: once; CDR3: ASSLSRTGVEAF
J: TRBJ2-7; D: .; V: TRBV4-1; size: once; CDR3: ASSQGAGSSYEQY
J: TRBJ2-7; D: .; V: TRBV6-1; size: .; CDR3: ASSETGGFSYEQY
J: TRBJ1-1; D: TRBD1; V: TRBV27; size: .; CDR3: ASSSGGTEAF
J: TRBJ1-1; D: TRBD1; V: TRBV5-6; size: .; CDR3: ASSAPGQGHLGVEAF
J: TRBJ2-7; D: TRBD2; V: TRBV7-9; size: .; CDR3: ASSLVVLAGGGYEQY
J: TRBJ1-2; D: .; V: TRBV13; size: .; CDR3: ASSPFDPNYGYT
J: TRBJ2-2; D: TRBD2; V: TRBV6-5; size: .; CDR3: ASSRGEWTGELF
J: TRBJ1-2; D: .; V: TRBV4-1; size: .; CDR3: ASSQDSGRNYGYT
J: TRBJ1-1; D: TRBD1; V: TRBV6-5; size: .; CDR3: ASSYPYRGDTEAF
J: TRBJ2-5; D: .; V: TRBV28; size: .; CDR3: ASSLTSGETQY
J: TRBJ2-7; D: .; V: TRBV5-1; size: once; CDR3: ASSLGGVDEQY
J: TRBJ2-3; D: TRBD1; V: TRBV7-3; size: .; CDR3: ASSRTGADTQY
J: TRBJ2-1; D: .; V: TRBV27; size: .; CDR3: ASNDEGRANSYNEQF
J: TRBJ1-6; D: .; V: TRBV2; size: .; CDR3: ASSDRVINSPLH
J: TRBJ2-3; D: .; V: TRBV5-6; size: .; CDR3: ASDGGDTQY
J: TRBJ2-1; D: TRBD2; V: TRBV11-2; size: few; CDR3: ASSHRPQREIYNEQF
J: TRBJ2-2; D: .; V: TRBV6-5; size: .; CDR3: ASSEAYGELF
J: TRBJ1-3; D: .; V: TRBV2; size: once; CDR3: ASPGEGNTIY
J: TRBJ2-5; D: .; V: TRBV29-1; size: .; CDR3: SVQTARASETQY
J: TRBJ2-1; D: TRBD2; V: TRBV6-1; size: .; CDR3: ASSEGSREVFINEQF
J: TRBJ1-6; D: TRBD1; V: TRBV30; size: .; CDR3: AWSAGQANSPLH
J: TRBJ2-5; D: .; V: TRBV6-1; size: .; CDR3: ASSQRWLAQY
J: TRBJ2-7; D: .; V: TRBV5-6; size: .; CDR3: ASSPGGTSYEQY
J: TRBJ1-1; D: .; V: TRBV29-1; size: .; CDR3: SVEYGSGTEAF
J: TRBJ2-1; D: .; V: TRBV10-3; size: .; CDR3: AISDRGGDNEQF
J: TRBJ2-7; D: TRBD2; V: TRBV27; size: .; CDR3: ASSLGGGLNYEQY
J: TRBJ1-2; D: TRBD1; V: TRBV28; size: .; CDR3: ASSLGQVGYGYT
J: TRBJ2-2; D: TRBD2; V: TRBV9; size: once; CDR3: ASSTRLAANTGELF
J: TRBJ1-1; D: TRBD1; V: TRBV28; size: .; CDR3: ASSPDREGDTEAF
J: TRBJ2-1; D: .; V: TRBV25-1; size: .; CDR3: ASSAGSSYNEQF
J: TRBJ2-7; D: TRBD2; V: TRBV7-2; size: .; CDR3: ASSFTSGRAYEQY
J: TRBJ1-4; D: .; V: TRBV6-1; size: .; CDR3: ASSDPGEGVSNEKLL
J: TRBJ1-2; D: TRBD1; V: TRBV27; size: .; CDR3: ASSVLGTGAGYT
J: TRBJ2-3; D: .; V: TRBV13; size: .; CDR3: ASSPSVGGVGDTQY
J: TRBJ2-1; D: TRBD1; V: TRBV9; size: .; CDR3: ASSVSGTGAEQF
J: TRBJ1-2; D: .; V: TRBV28; size: .; CDR3: ASSIQGYGYT
J: TRBJ2-3; D: .; V: TRBV2; size: .; CDR3: ASSERKGGGTDTQY
J: TRBJ2-5; D: .; V: TRBV7-3; size: .; CDR3: ASSPGPGYQETQY
J: TRBJ2-1; D: .; V: TRBV2; size: .; CDR3: ASSATLNEQF
J: TRBJ2-7; D: .; V: TRBV9; size: once; CDR3: ASSIDRGYEQY
J: TRBJ2-5; D: .; V: TRBV30; size: .; CDR3: AWKIGGEQY